These T cell receptor beta chains were read from a single sample in a study of T cell repertoires in cytomegalovirus infection. Their antigens remain unidentified. TCRdb recomputed calls from the reads with MiXCR, one row per CDR3 protein. Among about 920,000 distinct CDR3 sequences listed, roughly 30% were seen once. Specimen: cultured CD8+ T cells from PBMCs, collected from culture after CMV antigen stimulation. The source is a human donor in good health (CMV status not recorded). Some clones in this sample may be carry-over from other donors' samples. Both conserved end residues are part of each CDR3. A D gene is named only where the DNA matches it firmly. Some rows have no size entry. The others give once, few or many, or a class for an expanded clone.

TRBJ1-1 NA TRBV27 NA CASSQGTGYTEAFF TGTGCCAGCAGTCAAGGGACGGGTTACACTGAAGCTTTCTTT
TRBJ2-1 few TRBV12-3/TRBV12-4 TRBD1 CASSFLDRGLYNEQFF TGTGCCAGCAGTTTTCTGGACAGGGGCCTTTACAATGAGCAGTTCTTC
TRBJ2-1 NA TRBV29-1 TRBD1 CSVDGTGPYNEQFF TGCAGCGTTGACGGGACAGGGCCCTACAATGAGCAGTTCTTC
TRBJ1-1 many TRBV7-2 TRBD1 CASSLATGGNTEAFF TGTGCCAGCAGCTTAGCGACAGGGGGGAACACTGAAGCTTTCTTT
TRBJ1-4 NA TRBV7-9 NA CASSLPPRSGREKLFF TGTGCCAGCAGCTTACCCCCCCGGTCGGGTCGAGAAAAACTGTTTTTT
TRBJ2-5 NA TRBV14 NA CASSHPGDRETQYF TGTGCCAGCAGCCATCCAGGGGATAGGGAGACCCAGTACTTC
TRBJ2-6 NA TRBV6-8 NA CVSKPQGSGANVLTF TGTGTCAGTAAACCACAGGGATCTGGGGCCAACGTCCTGACTTTC
TRBJ2-1 few TRBV24-1 NA CATSDLTGYTQNEQFF TGTGCCACCAGTGATTTGACGGGCTACACGCAGAATGAGCAGTTCTTC
TRBJ2-7 many TRBV7-6 NA CASSEIQGGEQYF TGTGCCAGCAGCGAAATACAGGGGGGGGAGCAGTACTTC
TRBJ2-5 few TRBV15 TRBD2 CATSRDERGLTETQYF TGTGCCACCAGCAGAGATGAGAGGGGACTAACGGAGACCCAGTACTTC
TRBJ2-5 NA TRBV19 NA CASSIEEDETQYF TGTGCCAGTAGTATCGAAGAGGATGAGACCCAGTACTTC
TRBJ2-7 few TRBV14 NA CASSFRQGGYEQYF TGTGCCAGCAGCTTCAGACAGGGAGGGTACGAGCAGTACTTC
TRBJ1-1 few TRBV7-9 NA CASSLTGAFF TGTGCCAGCAGCTTAACGGGAGCTTTCTTT
TRBJ2-5 NA TRBV9 NA CASSVGGVLQETQYF TGTGCCAGCAGCGTAGGGGGGGTACTCCAAGAGACCCAGTACTTC
TRBJ1-1 NA TRBV2 NA CASIVRNTEAFF TGTGCCAGCATCGTGCGGAACACTGAAGCTTTCTTT
TRBJ2-5 few TRBV2 TRBD2 CASSDPQGTSGGPKETQYF TGTGCCAGCAGTGACCCACAGGGGACTAGCGGGGGGCCGAAAGAGACCCAGTACTTC
TRBJ1-2 NA TRBV25-1 NA CASSGEEGWIYGYTF TGTGCCAGCAGTGGTGAAGAGGGGTGGATCTATGGCTACACCTTC
TRBJ2-3 few TRBV7-6 TRBD1 CASSTFQGEGDTQYF TGTGCCAGCAGCACATTCCAGGGGGAAGGCGATACGCAGTATTTT
TRBJ2-1 NA TRBV5-1 TRBD2 CASSSIAGGPYQISYNEQFF TGTGCCAGCAGCTCAATAGCGGGGGGGCCTTATCAAATCTCCTACAATGAGCAGTTCTTC
TRBJ1-2 few TRBV7-3 NA CASSLGRQNYGYTF TGTGCCAGCAGCTTAGGTCGGCAGAACTATGGCTACACCTTC
TRBJ2-2 few TRBV4-1 NA CASSHITNTGELFF TGCGCCAGCAGCCACATTACGAACACCGGGGAGCTGTTTTTT
TRBJ2-5 NA TRBV7-8 TRBD1 CASRGNRGMAETQYF TGTGCCAGCAGGGGTAACAGGGGGATGGCGGAGACCCAGTACTTC
TRBJ2-2 NA TRBV24-1 NA CATSDTTGELFF TGTGCCACCAGTGATACCACCGGGGAGCTGTTTTTT
TRBJ1-3 many TRBV7-6 NA CASSLRSGNLAGNTIYF TGTGCCAGCAGCTTAAGATCAGGGAACTTGGCTGGAAACACCATATATTTT
TRBJ2-3 NA TRBV3-1 TRBD2 CASGGAEDTQYF TGTGCCTCGGGGGGGGCAGAAGATACGCAGTATTTT
TRBJ2-3 NA TRBV7-6 TRBD2 CASSRTLADTDTQYF TGTGCCAGCAGCCGAACTCTAGCGGACACAGATACGCAGTATTTT
TRBJ1-6 NA TRBV12-3/TRBV12-4 NA CASWTNAIWGSPPHF TGTGCCAGCTGGACAAATGCCATTTGGGGATCACCCCCCCACTTT
TRBJ2-7 few TRBV6-6 TRBD2 CASSYERGASYEQYF TGTGCCAGCAGTTACGAGCGGGGGGCTTCCTACGAGCAGTACTTC
TRBJ1-1 NA TRBV7-9 TRBD1 CASSAPQIQGGTEAFF TGTGCCAGCAGCGCCCCCCAAATCCAGGGGGGCACTGAAGCTTTCTTT
TRBJ2-1 NA TRBV27 TRBD2 CATIGGAYNEQFF TGTGCCACCATTGGGGGGGCCTACAATGAGCAGTTCTTC
TRBJ2-2 NA TRBV2 NA CASGISGELFF TGTGCCAGCGGGATTAGCGGGGAGCTGTTTTTT
TRBJ1-2 NA TRBV25-1 NA CASSEGRRSGGYTF TGTGCCAGCAGTGAAGGGCGACGGTCAGGTGGCTACACCTTC
TRBJ2-7 NA TRBV7-9 NA CASSLVGHGGPSYEQYF TGTGCCAGCAGCTTAGTAGGTCACGGGGGGCCTTCCTACGAGCAGTACTTC
TRBJ1-2 few TRBV4-1 TRBD1 CASSRTGTDGYTF TGCGCCAGCAGCCGGACAGGGACGGATGGCTACACCTTC
TRBJ2-2 NA TRBV12-3/TRBV12-4 TRBD2 CASSLTFGAGGPVGELFF TGTGCCAGCAGTTTAACCTTCGGGGCGGGGGGGCCTGTCGGGGAGCTGTTTTTT
TRBJ1-2 many TRBV7-2 NA CASRRRDPYGYTF TGTGCCAGCAGGCGTAGGGACCCCTATGGCTACACCTTC
TRBJ2-5 NA TRBV7-2 NA CVSSRLGEIIVETQYF TGTGTCAGCAGCCGGCTCGGCGAGATTATCGTAGAGACCCAGTACTTC
TRBJ2-5 many TRBV6-1 TRBD2 CASSEGPREEETQYF TGTGCCAGCAGTGAGGGACCCCGGGAGGAAGAGACCCAGTACTTC
TRBJ2-1 NA TRBV7-9 TRBD1 CASNMPGQGFLRAYNEQFF TGTGCCAGCAACATGCCGGGACAGGGTTTTTTGAGGGCCTACAATGAGCAGTTCTTC
TRBJ2-7 NA TRBV6-5 TRBD1 CASTGGTGYEQYF TGTGCCAGCACTGGGGGGACAGGGTACGAGCAGTACTTC